This record looks at one T cell receptor (beta chain) sequence and its context. Original processing notes: Cell counts per sample came from amplifying reference gene primers. Sequenced by immunoSEQ multiplex PCR; TCRdb stores in-frame clones only, minus some. Clone size and V and J calls were adopted from that table, with D and trimming inferred from the DNA. The sample yields 200,000 to 250,000 clones, about four fifths seen once. The data are from a study of blood T cell repertoires in COVID-19. Study information: Specimens from acute and convalescent COVID-19 originated in the United States, Italy and Spain. T cells, B-cell-depleted T cells, or PBMCs provided the cDNA or gDNA that served as material.

Enrollment of patients from Seattle took place during active infection, with longitudinal follow-up. V shed 4 bases and J 2 bases; nucleotides not matched to a gene: 8. This CDR3 is built from 16 residues. CDR1 and CDR2 from the germline V gene are SGHRS and YFSETQ. The source material was peripheral blood. The V call is TRBV5-1, the J call TRBJ1-4; 7 nucleotides line up with TRBD1. This receptor was obtained from a woman aged 80 or older with COVID-19, enrolled during active disease. This CDR3 reads CASSNGQVATNEKLFF. CDR3 sequence (DNA): TGCGCCAGCAGCAACGGACAGGTAGCGACTAATGAAAAACTGTTTTTT.